This T cell receptor beta chain comes out of a study of PD-1 blockade in classical Hodgkin lymphoma. Study-level findings and limits: Lower baseline TCR diversity was reported for newly diagnosed patients than for healthy donors. Complete responders' diversity at baseline resembled that of newly diagnosed patients.

This CDR3 has 12 residues. Trimming left V 1 base short and J 3 bases short, with 4 bases between. CDR1 KGHSH and CDR2 LQKENI come from the germline V gene. Time point given: cycle 4 day 1 (C4D1), after more than 5 weeks of nivolumab. Relapse after autologous stem cell transplantation occurred in every patient, and brentuximab vedotin exposure varied. Only in-frame clones appear in the TCRdb table, and some are missing; sequencing was by immunoSEQ multiplex PCR. The sample contains 20,000 to 25,000 clones, about 80% of which appear only once. On this clone: Its antigen is as yet unknown.

The sequencing used peripheral blood mononuclear cells (PBMCs), collected before the fourth cycle of nivolumab. The source is a human donor with classical Hodgkin lymphoma. The genes are TRBV18 and TRBJ2-7; D remains unclear. The CDR3 spells CASSPRIYEQYF. The CDR3 DNA sequence: TGTGCCAGCTCACCACGTATCTACGAGCAGTACTTC. Looking up the rest from reference TRBV18 and TRBJ2-7 gives the full variable domain: NAGVMQNPRHLVRRRGQEARLRCSPMKGHSHVYWYRQLPEEGLKFMVYLQKENIIDESGMPKERFSAEFPKEGPSILRIQQVVRGDSAAYFCASSPRIYEQYFGPGTRLTVT.